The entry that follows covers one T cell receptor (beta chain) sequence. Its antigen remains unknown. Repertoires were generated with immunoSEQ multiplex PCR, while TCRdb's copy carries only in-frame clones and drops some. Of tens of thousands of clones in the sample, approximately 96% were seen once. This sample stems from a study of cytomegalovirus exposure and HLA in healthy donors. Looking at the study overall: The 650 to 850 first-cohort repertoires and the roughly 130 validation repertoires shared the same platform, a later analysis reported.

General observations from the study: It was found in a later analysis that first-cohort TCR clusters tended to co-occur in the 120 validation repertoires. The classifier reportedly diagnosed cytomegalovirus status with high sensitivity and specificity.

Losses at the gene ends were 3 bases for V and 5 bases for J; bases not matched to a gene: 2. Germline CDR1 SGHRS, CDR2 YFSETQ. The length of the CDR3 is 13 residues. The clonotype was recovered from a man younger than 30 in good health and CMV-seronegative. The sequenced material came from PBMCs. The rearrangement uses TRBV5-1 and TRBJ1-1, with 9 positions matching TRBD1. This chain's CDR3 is CASSWDRETEAFF. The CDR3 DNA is TGCGCCAGCAGCTGGGACAGGGAAACTGAAGCTTTCTTT.